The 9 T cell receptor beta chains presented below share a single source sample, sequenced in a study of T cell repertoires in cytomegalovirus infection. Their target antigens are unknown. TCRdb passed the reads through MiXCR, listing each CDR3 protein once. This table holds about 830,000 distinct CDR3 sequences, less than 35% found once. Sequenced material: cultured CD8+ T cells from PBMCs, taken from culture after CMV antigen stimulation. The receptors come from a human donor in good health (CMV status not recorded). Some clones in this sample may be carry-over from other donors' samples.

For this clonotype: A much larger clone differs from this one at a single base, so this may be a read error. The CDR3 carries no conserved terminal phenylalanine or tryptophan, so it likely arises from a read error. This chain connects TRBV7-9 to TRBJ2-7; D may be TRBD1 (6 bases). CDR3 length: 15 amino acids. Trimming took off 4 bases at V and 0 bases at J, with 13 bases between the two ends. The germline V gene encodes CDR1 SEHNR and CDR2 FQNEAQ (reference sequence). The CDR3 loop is CASSSGHLSSYEQYL. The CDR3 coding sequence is TGTGCCAGCAGCTCGGGACACCTGAGCTCCTACGAGCAGTACCTC.

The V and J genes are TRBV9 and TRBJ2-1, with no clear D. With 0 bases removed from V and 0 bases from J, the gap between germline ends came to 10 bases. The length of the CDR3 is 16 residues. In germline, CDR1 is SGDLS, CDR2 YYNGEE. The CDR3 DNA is TGTGCCAGCAGCGTAGGGGCCGTCAGCTCCTACAATGAGCAGTTCTTC. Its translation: CASSVGAVSSYNEQFF.

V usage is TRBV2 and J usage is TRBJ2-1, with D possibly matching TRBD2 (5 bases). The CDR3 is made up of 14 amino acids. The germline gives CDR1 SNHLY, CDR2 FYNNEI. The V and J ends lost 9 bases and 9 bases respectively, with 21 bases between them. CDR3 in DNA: TGTGCCAGGCGTGATTCCGGGAATGTGGGTGAGCAGTTCTTC. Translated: CARRDSGNVGEQFF.

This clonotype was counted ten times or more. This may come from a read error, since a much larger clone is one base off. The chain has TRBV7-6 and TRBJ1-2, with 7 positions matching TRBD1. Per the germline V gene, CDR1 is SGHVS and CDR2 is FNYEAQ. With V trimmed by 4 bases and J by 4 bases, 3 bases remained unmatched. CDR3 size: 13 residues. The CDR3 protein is CASSSGQFYGYTF. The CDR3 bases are TGTGCCAGCAGCTCGGGACAGTTCTATGGCTACACCTTC.

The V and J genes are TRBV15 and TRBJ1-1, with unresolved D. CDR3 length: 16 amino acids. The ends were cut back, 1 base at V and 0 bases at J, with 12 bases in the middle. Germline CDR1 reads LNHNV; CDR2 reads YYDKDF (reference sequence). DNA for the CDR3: TGTGCCACCAGCAGAGGTCGTGAACACTTGAACACTGAAGCTTTCTTT. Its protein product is CATSRGREHLNTEAFF.

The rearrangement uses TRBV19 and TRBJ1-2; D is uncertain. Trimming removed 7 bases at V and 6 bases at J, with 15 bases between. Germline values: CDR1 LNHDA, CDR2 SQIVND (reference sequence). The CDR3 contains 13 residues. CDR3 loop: CASIGRELNGYTF. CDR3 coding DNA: TGTGCCAGTATAGGAAGGGAGTTGAATGGCTACACCTTC. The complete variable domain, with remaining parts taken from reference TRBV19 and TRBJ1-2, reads DGGITQSPKYLFRKEGQNVTLSCEQNLNHDAMYWYRQDPGQGLRLIYYSQIVNDFQKGDIAEGYSVSREKKESFPLTVTSAQKNPTAFYLCASIGRELNGYTFGSGTRLTVV.

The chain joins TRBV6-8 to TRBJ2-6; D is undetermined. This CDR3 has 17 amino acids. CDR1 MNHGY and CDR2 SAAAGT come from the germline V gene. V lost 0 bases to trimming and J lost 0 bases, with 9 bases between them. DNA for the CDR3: TGTGCCAGCAGTTACTCGTTGGCGTTCTCTGGGGCCAACGTCCTGACTTTC. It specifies CASSYSLAFSGANVLTF.

CDR3 residues: CSVDARQGDDYGYTF. The CDR3 nucleotides read TGCAGCGTTGATGCCCGACAGGGGGATGACTATGGCTACACCTTC. V and J are TRBV29-1 and TRBJ1-2; 9 bases map to TRBD1. V trimming: 3 bases; J trimming: 3 bases; junction bases outside the gene matches: 8. This CDR3 comprises 15 residues. From germline, CDR1 is SQVTM and CDR2 ANQGSEA. The whole variable domain, filled in from reference TRBV29-1 and TRBJ1-2, reads SAVISQKPSRDICQRGTSLTIQCQVDSQVTMMFWYRQQPGQSLTLIATANQGSEATYESGFVIDKFPISRPNLTFSTLTVSNMSPEDSSIYLCSVDARQGDDYGYTFGSGTRLTVV.

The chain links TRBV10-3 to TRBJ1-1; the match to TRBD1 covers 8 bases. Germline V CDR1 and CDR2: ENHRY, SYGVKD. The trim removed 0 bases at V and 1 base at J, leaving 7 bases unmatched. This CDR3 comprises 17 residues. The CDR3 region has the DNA TGTGCCATCAGTGAGTCGGAGGCAGGGGGCTGGAACACTGAAGCTTTCTTT. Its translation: CAISESEAGGWNTEAFF.